This T cell receptor (beta chain) was retrieved from a study of beta chain features in type 1 diabetes. The study, taken as a whole, reports: The naive, central memory and Treg TCRB repertoires showed an apparent similarity that was greater among patients than among healthy donors.

Note on this clone: The antigen remains undetermined.

A single heparinised blood sample, averaging approximately 0.12 L, was obtained per donor. Staining for CD45RO/CCR7/CD25/CD127/CD95/CD27 allowed sorting of CD4+ naive, central memory, regulatory and stem cell-like memory cells. The authors reverse transcribed all of the isolated RNA, so sequencing captured expressed TCRB transcripts. Here immunoSEQ multiplex PCR was the method, and the copy in TCRdb shows in-frame clones only, minus some. The profile shows under 95,000 clones, about a third of them singletons. V was clipped by 4 bases and J by 4 bases, with 8 bases between them. The CDR3 has 13 amino acids. Germline CDR1 SGHAT, CDR2 FQNNGV.

The receptor comes from a woman under 30 in good health. The V call is TRBV11-2, the J call TRBJ2-1; D gene ambiguous. Sequencing was performed on stem cell memory CD4+ T cells from blood. The CDR3 spells CASSSPRYNEQFF. Here the CDR3 DNA reads TGTGCCAGCAGCTCGCCCCGGTACAATGAGCAGTTCTTC.